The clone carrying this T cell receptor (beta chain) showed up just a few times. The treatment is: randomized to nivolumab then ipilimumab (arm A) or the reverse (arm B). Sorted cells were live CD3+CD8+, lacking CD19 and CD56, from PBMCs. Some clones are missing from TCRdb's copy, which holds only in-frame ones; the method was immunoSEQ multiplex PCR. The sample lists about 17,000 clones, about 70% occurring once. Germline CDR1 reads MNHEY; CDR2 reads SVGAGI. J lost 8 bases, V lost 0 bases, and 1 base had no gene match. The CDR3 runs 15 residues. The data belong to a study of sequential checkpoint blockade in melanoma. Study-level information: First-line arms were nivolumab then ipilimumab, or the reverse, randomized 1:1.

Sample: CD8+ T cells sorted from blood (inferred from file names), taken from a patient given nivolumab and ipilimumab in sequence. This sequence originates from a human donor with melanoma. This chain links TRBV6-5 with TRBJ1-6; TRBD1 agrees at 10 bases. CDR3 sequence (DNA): TGTGCCAGCAGTTACTCGGGACAGGGGTATTCACCCCTCCACTTT. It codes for CASSYSGQGYSPLHF.